The 28 T cell receptor beta chains presented below share a single source sample, sequenced in a study of blood T cells in healthy people across ages. A second 7 to 11 cycle PCR used barcoded and J-beta primers. TCRdb reanalysed the 5' RACE reads using MiXCR and keeps one entry per CDR3 protein. The table lists over 600,000 distinct CDR3 sequences, about half of them singletons. Sequencing was performed on blood. The origin of the receptors is a man at least 80 years old in good health.

This chain uses TRBV19 with TRBJ2-6; 7 bases map to TRBD2. V shed 7 bases, J shed 0 bases, and the junction held 15 bases outside the gene matches. The CDR3 runs to 19 residues. Germline V gives CDR1 LNHDA, CDR2 SQIVND (reference sequence). Written as DNA, the CDR3 is TGTGCCAGTAACTACTATCGGGAGGTCTCCTGCTCTGGGGCCAACGTCCTGACTTTC. Its translation: CASNYYREVSCSGANVLTF.

The J gene is TRBJ2-3, the V gene TRBV24-1, with 11 bases matching TRBD2. The CDR3 contains 17 residues. Germline V gene sequence: CDR1 KGHDR, CDR2 SFDVKD. J was trimmed by 5 bases and V by 1 base; bases with no gene match: 7. CDR3 in amino acids: CATSDLGTSGKLDTQYF. As DNA, the CDR3 is TGTGCCACCAGTGATTTAGGGACTAGCGGCAAATTAGATACGCAGTATTTT.

The sample holds a few counts of this clonotype. The V call is TRBV29-1, the J call TRBJ2-1; 7 bases match TRBD2. Germline V lookup: CDR1 SQVTM, CDR2 ANQGSEA. With 3 bases clipped from V and 4 bases from J, the junction kept 6 bases outside the gene matches. The CDR3 runs to 14 residues. This CDR3 reads CSVDRSGTYNEQFF. The CDR3 DNA follows: TGCAGCGTTGACCGCAGCGGGACTTACAATGAGCAGTTCTTC.

The gene calls are TRBV6-2 or TRBV6-3 and TRBJ2-5; TRBD2 agrees at 13 bases. V trimming: 2 bases; J trimming: 3 bases; junction bases outside the gene matches: 6. The CDR3 is 17 residues long. Germline V CDR1 and CDR2: MNHEY, SVGEGT. The CDR3 coding sequence is TGTGCCAGCAGTTACGGACGCGGACTAGCGGGAGAAGAGACCCAGTACTTC. Translated, it gives CASSYGRGLAGEETQYF.

This chain connects TRBV20-1 to TRBJ2-4, with TRBD2 as a possible D gene (5 bases). Germline loops: CDR1 DFQATT, CDR2 SNEGSKA (reference sequence). There are 12 residues in the CDR3. Trimming took off 7 bases at V and 5 bases at J, with 12 bases between the two ends. This CDR3 is CSGELGQNIQYF. The CDR3, as DNA: TGCAGTGGGGAGTTAGGGCAAAACATTCAGTACTTC.

The sample holds a few counts of this clonotype. CDR3 DNA: TGTGCCAGCAGTGATGACTTTCAGGCAGATACGCAGTATTTT. The encoded protein is CASSDDFQADTQYF. This chain uses TRBV25-1 with TRBJ2-3; D is unresolved. The CDR3 sequence is 14 residues long. CDR1 and CDR2 from the germline V gene are MGHDK and SYGVNS. V shed 3 bases and J shed 4 bases, with 11 bases lying between them. Filled out from reference TRBV25-1 and TRBJ2-3, the complete variable domain reads EADIYQTPRYLVIGTGKKITLECSQTMGHDKMYWYQQDPGMELHLIHYSYGVNSTEKGDLSSESTVSRIRTEHFPLTLESARPSHTSQYLCASSDDFQADTQYFGPGTRLTVL.

The chain has TRBV5-1 and TRBJ2-4; perhaps TRBD2 as D (6 bases). Germline lookup yields CDR1 SGHRS and CDR2 YFSETQ. V was pared by 3 bases and J by 6 bases, with 10 bases between. CDR3 size: 13 residues. In DNA form, the CDR3 reads TGCGCCAGCAGCTCGGGACTCGTAAACATTCAGTACTTC. It specifies CASSSGLVNIQYF. Combining the CDR3 with reference TRBV5-1 and TRBJ2-4 gives the whole variable domain KAGVTQTPRYLIKTRGQQVTLSCSPISGHRSVSWYQQTPGQGLQFLFEYFSETQRNKGNFPGRFSGRQFSNSRSEMNVSTLELGDSALYLCASSSGLVNIQYFGAGTRLSVL.

V gene TRBV4-2 combines with J gene TRBJ2-7; TRBD2 aligns across 8 bases. CDR1 LGHNA and CDR2 YNFKEQ come from the germline V gene. This CDR3 has 16 amino acids. Trimming cost V 0 bases and J 1 base; bases outside gene matches: 5. CDR3 nucleotides: TGTGCCAGCAGCCAAGACCGGGGACTAGATTCCTACGAGCAGTACTTC. Translating gives CASSQDRGLDSYEQYF.

The rearrangement joins TRBV14 to TRBJ2-3; 7 bases line up with TRBD2. Losses at the gene ends were 1 base for V and 4 bases for J; bases not matched to a gene: 11. The CDR3 consists of 17 residues. The V gene's germline CDR1 is SGHDN and CDR2 FVKESK. This CDR3 is CASSQVAGRASPDTQYF. In nucleotides, the CDR3 is TGTGCCAGCAGCCAAGTCGCGGGGAGGGCAAGCCCAGATACGCAGTATTTT.

V usage is TRBV29-1 and J usage is TRBJ1-3; D gene ambiguous. The CDR3 contains 11 residues. V lost 6 bases and J lost 8, with 11 bases in between. CDR1 SQVTM and CDR2 ANQGSEA come from the germline V gene. CDR3 loop: CSVGEGYTIYF. The DNA for the CDR3 is TGCAGCGTGGGAGAGGGTTACACCATATATTTT.

In the case of this clonotype: Since a much larger clone is just one base distant, this may be a read error. The chain joins TRBV28 to TRBJ2-5; maybe TRBD2 (5 bases). Germline V gene data show CDR1 as MDHEN and CDR2 as SYDVKM. V lost 6 bases and J lost 5, with 16 bases in between. The CDR3 spans 14 residues. Written as DNA, the CDR3 is TGTGCCAGCAGCCTTGTCCATAGCGCGGAGACCCAGTACTTC. Its protein product is CASSLVHSAETQYF.

In this sample, this clonotype turned up a few times. The rearrangement joins TRBV3-1 to TRBJ2-5; possibly TRBD1 or TRBD2 for D (5 bases each). This CDR3 is built from 14 residues. Per germline, CDR1 LGHDT and CDR2 YNNKEL (reference sequence). The V end was cut by 4 bases, the J end by 11 bases, with 20 bases between. The CDR3 spells CASSPMYGTRGQYF. DNA for the CDR3: TGTGCCAGCAGCCCTATGTACGGGACCCGCGGGCAGTACTTC.

This chain joins TRBV20-1 and TRBJ2-2, with 7 bases matching TRBD1. There are 13 residues in the CDR3. Germline V gene data show CDR1 as DFQATT and CDR2 as SNEGSKA (reference sequence). The V segment lost 6 bases and the J segment 4 bases; nucleotides outside the gene matches: 5. As DNA, the CDR3 is TGCAGTGCCGACAGGGCGATCACCGGGGAGCTGTTTTTT. It translates to CSADRAITGELFF.

In this sample, this clonotype turned up once. This chain links TRBV6-2 or TRBV6-3 with TRBJ2-1; TRBD1 agrees at 9 bases. J lost 8 bases, V lost 8 bases, and 7 bases had no gene match. From germline, CDR1 is MNHEY and CDR2 SVGEGT. This CDR3 is 13 amino acids long. CDR3 nucleotide sequence: TGTGCCAGCGGCCGGGACAGGGTCCATGAGCAGTTCTTC. Translated: CASGRDRVHEQFF.

The CDR3 DNA is TGCGCCAGCAGCCAAGAGGGACAGGGCCACGAGCAGTACTTC. Translation gives CASSQEGQGHEQYF. This chain connects TRBV4-1 to TRBJ2-7, with 9 bases that match TRBD1. Germline V CDR1 and CDR2: MGHRA, YSYEKL. The CDR3 runs to 14 residues. The trim removed 0 bases at V and 5 bases at J, leaving 2 bases unmatched.

In the case of this clonotype: An end of the junction differs from the germline gene, which may be a read error. The rearrangement joins TRBV10-3 to TRBJ2-4, with 10 bases identical to TRBD1. The last part of the DNA fits TRBJ2-7 better; the J call may be wrong. The germline CDR1 and CDR2 sequences are ENHRY and SYGVKD. This CDR3 contains 17 residues. CDR3 nucleotides: TGTGCCGTCAGTGTCTCCGGGACAGGGGTCGGCGACTACGAGCAGTACTTC. Its protein product is CAVSVSGTGVGDYEQYF.

The rearrangement joins TRBV5-1 to TRBJ2-7; 10 bases agree with TRBD1. Trimming removed 0 bases from V and 2 bases from J; junction bases left unmatched: 8. This CDR3 contains 17 residues. In germline, CDR1 is SGHRS, CDR2 YFSETQ. The CDR3 here is CASSLAPGQGMTYEQYF. The CDR3, as DNA: TGCGCCAGCAGCTTGGCCCCGGGACAGGGGATGACCTACGAGCAGTACTTC.

The chain employs TRBV24-1 and TRBJ1-5; 9 nucleotides match TRBD1. With 4 bases clipped from V and 10 bases from J, the junction kept 7 bases outside the gene matches. This CDR3 is built from 14 residues. Germline V gene sequence: CDR1 KGHDR, CDR2 SFDVKD. The CDR3 bases are TGTGCCACCAGTGAGCGGACAGGGGAGGGACCCCAGCATTTT. This encodes CATSERTGEGPQHF.

This clonotype was seen a handful of times. The gene calls are TRBV12-3 or TRBV12-4 and TRBJ2-5; 11 bases fit TRBD2. The J segment lost 3 bases and the V segment lost 9 bases, leaving 6 bases of the junction unmatched. This CDR3 is built from 14 residues. In DNA, the CDR3 is TGTGCCAGTGGCGGGACTAGCGGAGAAGAGACCCAGTACTTC. As protein: CASGGTSGEETQYF.

The chain uses TRBV7-2 and TRBJ2-7; 8 positions match TRBD1. Germline V CDR1 and CDR2: SGHTA, FQGNSA. The V gene end was trimmed by 5 bases and the J gene end by 5 bases; junction bases not matched to a gene: 5. This CDR3 contains 13 residues. The CDR3 coding sequence is TGTGCCAGCAGCACCTGGACAGGGAACGAGCAGTACTTC. It yields the protein CASSTWTGNEQYF. The variable domain in full, with the rest retrieved from reference TRBV7-2 and TRBJ2-7, is GAGVSQSPSNKVTEKGKDVELRCDPISGHTALYWYRQSLGQGLEFLIYFQGNSAPDKSGLPSDRFSAERTGGSVSTLTIQRTQQEDSAVYLCASSTWTGNEQYFGPGTRLTVT.

The V and J genes are TRBV5-1 and TRBJ1-4; a weak D match, TRBD1 (6 bases). CDR1 is SGHRS, CDR2 YFSETQ, per germline. This CDR3 is 15 amino acids long. V was shortened by 4 bases and J by 4 bases, with 14 bases between the two germline ends. CDR3 in DNA: TGCGCCAGCAGCACACAGGGAGGGCATAATGAAAAACTGTTTTTT. This translates into CASSTQGGHNEKLFF. Together with reference TRBV5-1 and TRBJ1-4, the CDR3 gives the full variable domain: KAGVTQTPRYLIKTRGQQVTLSCSPISGHRSVSWYQQTPGQGLQFLFEYFSETQRNKGNFPGRFSGRQFSNSRSEMNVSTLELGDSALYLCASSTQGGHNEKLFFGSGTQLSVL.

This chain connects TRBV20-1 to TRBJ2-1; weak D call: TRBD1 (5 bases). With 5 bases removed from V and 4 bases from J, the gap between germline ends came to 12 bases. The V gene's germline CDR1 is DFQATT and CDR2 SNEGSKA (reference sequence). CDR3 length: 13 amino acids. CDR3 residues: CSADDSSYNEQFF. DNA for the CDR3: TGCAGTGCTGACGACAGCTCGTACAATGAGCAGTTCTTC.

For this clonotype: A much larger clone differs by one base, so this may be a read error. V usage is TRBV7-9 and J usage is TRBJ2-1; TRBD2 matches at 9 bases. The germline V gene encodes CDR1 SEHNR and CDR2 FQNEAQ (reference sequence). After removal of 8 bases from V and 3 bases from J, the junction contained 11 bases not matched to a gene. The CDR3 is 16 residues long. The CDR3 loop is CASLPRAGGIYNEQFF. The CDR3 coding sequence is TGTGCCAGCCTACCCCGAGCGGGAGGAATCTACAATGAGCAGTTCTTC.

The chain couples TRBV4-1 to TRBJ1-1; D is unresolved. Germline-derived CDR1 and CDR2 are MGHRA and YSYEKL. There are 12 residues in the CDR3. V lost 5 bases and J 10 bases, leaving 14 bases between the germline ends. The CDR3, as DNA: TGCGCCAGCAGCTTTGCCGGCCTGGGAGCTTTCTTT. As protein: CASSFAGLGAFF.

A single count supports this clonotype. V and J are TRBV28 and TRBJ2-2; D tentatively fits TRBD1 or TRBD2 (6 bases each). V lost 4 bases and J lost 7, with 16 bases in between. CDR3 length: 15 amino acids. Per germline, CDR1 MDHEN and CDR2 SYDVKM. The CDR3 DNA reads TGTGCCAGCAGTTCCTCCAGGGGAGGCAACGGGGAGCTGTTTTTT. Encoded protein: CASSSSRGGNGELFF.

The chain has TRBV11-2 and TRBJ2-1; possibly TRBD1 for D (6 bases). V shed 4 bases and J shed 10 bases, with 23 bases lying between them. The length of the CDR3 is 16 residues. Germline values: CDR1 SGHAT, CDR2 FQNNGV. CDR3 residues: CASSSLVWQGIYEQFF. The CDR3, as DNA: TGTGCCAGCAGCTCCCTTGTGTGGCAGGGGATCTACGAGCAGTTCTTC.

In its sample, this clonotype was seen a few times. A much larger clone differs from this one at a single base, so this may be a read error. The rearrangement joins TRBV7-8 to TRBJ2-7; TRBD2 might be the D (6 bases). This CDR3 contains 15 residues. Germline V gene data show CDR1 as SGHVS and CDR2 as FQNEAQ. V lost 2 bases and J lost 7, with 18 bases in between. The CDR3 nucleotides read TGTGCCAGCAGCTTACCGGGACTCCTTAACAATGAGCAGTACTTC. Its translation is CASSLPGLLNNEQYF.

Turning to this clonotype: Possible read error: a much larger clone is one base away. The chain joins TRBV6-2 or TRBV6-3 to TRBJ2-1; tentative D call: TRBD2 (6 bases). TRBJ2-7 explains the end of the DNA better; the J call may be wrong. The CDR3 totals 15 residues. Germline loops: CDR1 MNHEY, CDR2 SVGEGT. The chain's CDR3 is CASRRLGRSYNEQYF. The CDR3 DNA reads TGTGCCAGCAGACGACTAGGGAGGTCCTACAATGAGCAGTACTTC.